This entry features one TCR beta chain sequence. Its antigen has not been determined. No per-base quality is available; no much larger clone lies one base away. This specimen comes from a study of HIV-infected patients and healthy controls (dated 2014 in TCRdb). The library relied on 5' RACE. Instrument used: Illumina MiSeq. TCRdb reprocessing: public reads trimmed at Q25 with fastp, clones called with MiXCR, in-frame beta chains kept. For every CDR3 protein sequence, its rows merge into one entry that carries the most common genes and DNA. A total of about 70,000 distinct CDR3 sequences appear in this sample, roughly a sixth of them only once. Together, the top ten hold less than 6% of the sample. Material: CD4+ T cells from blood. The receptor was derived from a human donor in good health.

The CDR3 amino acid sequence is: CATSRDGIEQYF. The nucleotides read TGTGCCACCAGCAGAGACGGGATCGAGCAGTACTTC. This receptor chain uses TRBV15 and TRBJ2-7, and perhaps TRBD2 as D gene, on 5 matching bases. Spanning cysteine to phenylalanine, the CDR3 consists of 12 amino acids. Only CDR3 DNA remains: 36 bases, in frame from the first base. V is shortened by 0 bases, J by 6 bases, and the region joining them spans 6 bases. Taken from the germline V gene (reference sequence), the CDR1 and CDR2 loops are LNHNV and YYDKDF.